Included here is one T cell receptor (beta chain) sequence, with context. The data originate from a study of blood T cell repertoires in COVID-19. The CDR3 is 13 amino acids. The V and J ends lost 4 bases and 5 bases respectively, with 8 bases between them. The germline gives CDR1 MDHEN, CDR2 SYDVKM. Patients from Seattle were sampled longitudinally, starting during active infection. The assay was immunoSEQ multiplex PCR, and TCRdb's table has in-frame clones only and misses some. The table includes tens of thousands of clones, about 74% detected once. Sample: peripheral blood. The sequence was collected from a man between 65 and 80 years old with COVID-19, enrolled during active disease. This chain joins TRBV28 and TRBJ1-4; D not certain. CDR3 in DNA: TGTGCCAGCAGTTATTCCGGGAATGAAAAACTGTTTTTT. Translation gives CASSYSGNEKLFF.